The rows below give T cell receptor beta chains drawn from one sample of a study of cytomegalovirus exposure and HLA in healthy donors. TCRdb keeps only in-frame clones here, not all; method: immunoSEQ multiplex PCR. The sample has roughly 92,000 clones; 7.6% are singletons. Sequencing was done on a sample of PBMCs. The receptors here all came from a man aged 45-60 years in good health and CMV-seronegative. Both conserved end residues are part of each CDR3. D genes are given only for firm matches. A row's size may be missing; if present it is once, few, many or a size class.

-	-	TRBV28	TRBJ2-7	CASSFPGTPSEQYF	TGTGCCAGCAGTTTCCCCGGGACACCCTCCGAGCAGTACTTC
few	TRBD2	TRBV9	TRBJ2-5	CASSVGWGGETQYF	TGTGCCAGCAGCGTAGGTTGGGGAGGGGAGACCCAGTACTTC
few	TRBD1	TRBV19	TRBJ2-2	CASRSGQSNTGELFF	TGTGCCAGTAGATCGGGACAGTCGAACACCGGGGAGCTGTTTTTT
few	-	TRBV28	TRBJ1-1	CASSQTSGVAFF	TGTGCCAGCAGCCAGACCTCAGGGGTGGCTTTCTTT
few	-	TRBV6-1	TRBJ2-6	CASSRTGGANVLTF	TGTGCCAGCTCGAGGACTGGAGGGGCCAACGTCCTGACTTTC
few	TRBD1	TRBV5-1	TRBJ2-5	CASSARGSQETQYF	TGCGCCAGCAGCGCCAGGGGGTCCCAAGAGACCCAGTACTTC
-	TRBD2	TRBV7-8	TRBJ2-3	CASSLGLAGGRAGTQYF	TGTGCCAGCAGCTTAGGTCTAGCGGGAGGGAGGGCCGGTACGCAGTATTTT
few	TRBD2	TRBV5-1	TRBJ2-3	CASSSRLAGALSTDTQYF	TGCGCCAGCAGCTCCCGACTAGCGGGGGCCCTTAGCACAGATACGCAGTATTTT
few	-	TRBV7-9	TRBJ1-3	CASRTGTTKLGNTIYF	TGTGCCAGCAGAACCGGGACAACTAAACTAGGAAACACCATATATTTT
few	TRBD2	TRBV10-3	TRBJ2-1	CATTYGLAGGPSVHEQFF	TGTGCCACCACATACGGACTAGCGGGAGGGCCGAGTGTTCATGAGCAGTTCTTC
-	TRBD1	TRBV29-1	TRBJ2-3	CSVEEEGADTQYF	TGCAGCGTTGAAGAAGAGGGGGCGGATACGCAGTATTTT
-	-	TRBV30	TRBJ2-7	CAWSVHGVHEQYF	TGTGCCTGGAGTGTACACGGGGTCCACGAGCAGTACTTC
-	TRBD2	TRBV7-6	TRBJ2-5	CASSPEISGTQETQYF	TGTGCCAGCAGCCCTGAGATAAGCGGGACCCAAGAGACCCAGTACTTC
-	-	TRBV6-5	TRBJ1-1	CASRENSGTEAFF	TGTGCCAGCAGAGAGAATTCGGGCACTGAAGCTTTCTTT
-	-	TRBV18	TRBJ1-2	CASSPQAGKNNYGYTF	TGTGCCAGCTCACCACAGGCAGGGAAAAATAACTATGGCTACACCTTC
few	-	TRBV29-1	TRBJ1-1	CSFSRGEAFF	TGCAGCTTCTCCCGGGGTGAAGCTTTCTTT
once	-	TRBV5-1	TRBJ2-7	CASGPHTGDGSYEQYF	TGCGCCAGCGGCCCCCACACGGGGGATGGGAGCTACGAGCAGTACTTC
few	TRBD2	TRBV18	TRBJ2-3	CASSRASGLTDTQYF	TGTGCCAGCTCACGGGCTAGCGGTCTCACAGATACGCAGTATTTT
-	TRBD1	TRBV5-1	TRBJ1-2	CASSPTGVGYGYTF	TGCGCCAGCAGCCCTACAGGGGTGGGATATGGCTACACCTTC
few	-	TRBV10-3	TRBJ1-1	CAISGREENTEAFF	TGTGCCATCAGCGGACGGGAGGAAAACACTGAAGCTTTCTTT
few	TRBD1	TRBV5-1	TRBJ1-2	CASSLGWTGDSNYGYTF	TGCGCCAGCAGCTTGGGTTGGACAGGGGACTCGAACTATGGCTACACCTTC
few	-	TRBV18	TRBJ2-7	CASSPNRDSYEQYF	TGTGCCAGCTCACCAAACAGAGACTCCTACGAGCAGTACTTC
-	-	TRBV6-5	TRBJ1-1	CASSRNTGTGTEAFF	TGTGCCAGCAGCCGAAACACAGGTACTGGGACTGAAGCTTTCTTT
few	-	TRBV9	TRBJ2-3	CASSVVGRGPTDTQYF	TGTGCCAGCAGCGTAGTTGGGCGGGGCCCCACAGATACGCAGTATTTT
few	TRBD1	TRBV5-1	TRBJ2-3	CASSPWDRPLTSTDTQYF	TGCGCCAGCAGCCCCTGGGACAGGCCGTTAACTAGCACAGATACGCAGTATTTT
few	-	TRBV7-3	TRBJ2-5	CASSSDWGGPGFGAQYF	TGTGCCAGCAGCTCAGACTGGGGGGGGCCCGGATTCGGGGCCCAGTACTTC
few	TRBD1	TRBV7-6	TRBJ1-4	CASSYRQGTYEKLFF	TGTGCCAGCAGCTACCGACAGGGGACTTATGAAAAACTGTTTTTT
-	TRBD1	TRBV18	TRBJ2-7	CASSLDRGLSYEQYF	TGTGCCAGCTCCCTAGACAGGGGACTCTCCTACGAGCAGTACTTC
few	-	TRBV15	TRBJ1-1	CATSRGFIEAFF	TGTGCCACCAGCAGAGGTTTCATTGAAGCTTTCTTT
few	TRBD1	TRBV4-1	TRBJ2-1	CASSQVGTGDYNEQFF	TGCGCCAGCAGCCAAGTCGGGACAGGGGACTACAATGAGCAGTTCTTC
few	TRBD2	TRBV27	TRBJ2-7	CASSLGLAGGSGVEQYF	TGTGCCAGCAGTTTAGGACTAGCGGGAGGCAGTGGGGTCGAGCAGTACTTC
few	TRBD1	TRBV28	TRBJ1-2	CASSLIMAGGADGYTF	TGTGCCAGCAGTTTAATTATGGCAGGGGGCGCCGATGGCTACACCTTC
-	-	TRBV9	TRBJ2-7	CASSARKGYEQYF	TGTGCCAGCAGCGCCCGAAAGGGGTACGAGCAGTACTTC
-	TRBD2	TRBV28	TRBJ2-3	CASSPHLAGVADTQYF	TGTGCCAGCAGTCCCCATCTAGCGGGGGTCGCAGATACGCAGTATTTT
few	TRBD1	TRBV19	TRBJ1-1	CASSTRHRGSDTEAFF	TGTGCCAGTAGTACACGTCACAGGGGTTCGGACACTGAAGCTTTCTTT
-	-	TRBV6-6	TRBJ2-7	CASSYWAGYEQYF	TGTGCCAGCAGTTACTGGGCAGGCTACGAGCAGTACTTC
few	-	TRBV6-1	TRBJ2-2	CASSETGSVSGELFF	TGTGCCAGCAGTGAAACAGGGAGTGTCTCCGGGGAGCTGTTTTTT
few	-	TRBV7-9	TRBJ2-3	CASSPPSTDTQYF	TGTGCCAGCAGCCCCCCCTCCACAGATACGCAGTATTTT
-	TRBD2	TRBV5-1	TRBJ2-1	CASSDSSGSPGNEQFF	TGCGCCAGCAGCGATTCGAGCGGGAGCCCGGGCAATGAGCAGTTCTTC
-	-	TRBV5-1	TRBJ2-7	CASSFGGPYEQYF	TGCGCCAGCAGCTTCGGGGGACCCTACGAGCAGTACTTC
few	TRBD2	TRBV10-2	TRBJ2-7	CASTGTSGSYEQYF	TGCGCCAGTACCGGGACTAGCGGCTCCTACGAGCAGTACTTC
few	-	TRBV19	TRBJ2-2	CASSNLRDTYTGELFF	TGTGCCAGTAGTAATCTCCGGGACACCTACACCGGGGAGCTGTTTTTT
few	TRBD1	TRBV6-6	TRBJ2-7	CASSGTGGGYEQYF	TGTGCCAGCAGTGGGACAGGGGGCGGCTACGAGCAGTACTTC
few	-	TRBV14	TRBJ2-7	CASSQDWHGEQYF	TGTGCCAGCAGCCAAGATTGGCATGGCGAGCAGTACTTC
few	-	TRBV19	TRBJ2-5	CASSIGLKKTQYF	TGTGCCAGTAGTATAGGACTAAAGAAGACCCAGTACTTC
few	TRBD2	TRBV4-3	TRBJ2-5	CASSQLRGSTETQYF	TGCGCCAGCAGCCAACTACGCGGGAGCACCGAGACCCAGTACTTC
-	-	TRBV11-1	TRBJ2-7	CASSLQGSSYEQYF	TGTGCCAGCAGCTTACAGGGGAGCTCCTACGAGCAGTACTTC